The clone carrying this T cell receptor (beta chain) has only a few counts. Its antigen is undetermined. The data were taken from a study of cytomegalovirus exposure and HLA in healthy donors. Study context: An earlier analysis found some 100 million unique TCR beta sequences from 200 million or so T cells.

General study points: Looking again later, the authors saw that most CMV-associated TCR beta chains seemed HLA-restricted.

Germline-derived CDR1 and CDR2 are SGHTA and FQGNSA. V was shortened by 5 bases and J by 2 bases, with 13 bases between the two germline ends. The CDR3 runs 14 residues. PCR was performed using 60 Vbeta and 13 Jbeta primers. Method: immunoSEQ multiplex PCR; TCRdb's copy keeps in-frame clones and lacks some. The sample has 150,000 to 200,000 clones; 75% to 90% are singletons. Sequencing was performed on PBMCs. The chain links TRBV7-2 to TRBJ2-7; possible D gene TRBD2, 6 bases. This TCR was sampled from a male donor in good health and CMV-seropositive. The DNA for the CDR3 is TGTGCCAGCAGCCCCGTGGCGGGGACCTACGAGCAGTACTTC. Encoded protein: CASSPVAGTYEQYF. The whole variable domain, filled in from reference TRBV7-2 and TRBJ2-7, reads GAGVSQSPSNKVTEKGKDVELRCDPISGHTALYWYRQSLGQGLEFLIYFQGNSAPDKSGLPSDRFSAERTGGSVSTLTIQRTQQEDSAVYLCASSPVAGTYEQYFGPGTRLTVT.